The 15 T cell receptor beta chains reported below all come from one sample, sequenced in a study of T cell repertoires and HLA-DP antigens. Sequenced by immunoSEQ multiplex PCR; TCRdb stores in-frame clones only, minus some. This repertoire shows tens of thousands of clones, over 75% found once; its top ten account for roughly 1.4%. The antigens for these receptors are not known. Sequencing was carried out using CD4+ T cells from PBMCs. Source of these receptors: a man in his 60s in good health and CMV-seronegative.

The chain couples TRBV25-1 to TRBJ2-6; 7 bases are a match to TRBD1. The V and J ends lost 6 bases and 2 bases, in that order; junction bases with no gene match: 4. The germline CDR1 and CDR2 sequences are MGHDK and SYGVNS. The CDR3 is 15 amino acids. The chain's CDR3 is CASSHRGTGANVLTF. The CDR3 DNA follows: TGTGCCAGCAGCCACAGGGGTACTGGGGCCAACGTCCTGACTTTC.

The chain carries TRBV5-4 and TRBJ2-5, with D perhaps matching TRBD1 (5 bases). Germline V lookup: CDR1 SGHNT, CDR2 YYREEE (reference sequence). The V end lost 5 bases, the J end lost 5 bases, and 16 bases lay between the germline ends. The CDR3 runs to 14 residues. The CDR3 DNA follows: TGTGCCAGCAGATGGTGGCAGGGAAGGGAGACCCAGTACTTC. Its protein is CASRWWQGRETQYF.

J is TRBJ1-2 and V is TRBV19; 8 bases are a match to TRBD1. Germline loops: CDR1 LNHDA, CDR2 SQIVND (reference sequence). This CDR3 is built from 14 residues. V dropped 6 bases and J dropped 7; count of bases not matched to a gene: 10. The CDR3 loop reads CASRLTGGRGGYTF. In DNA, the CDR3 is TGTGCCAGTAGGCTTACAGGGGGGAGAGGTGGCTACACCTTC. Supplemented by reference TRBV19 and TRBJ1-2, the full variable domain reads DGGITQSPKYLFRKEGQNVTLSCEQNLNHDAMYWYRQDPGQGLRLIYYSQIVNDFQKGDIAEGYSVSREKKESFPLTVTSAQKNPTAFYLCASRLTGGRGGYTFGSGTRLTVV.

The V call is TRBV5-1, the J call TRBJ1-1, with D maybe TRBD1 (5 bases). The CDR3 totals 17 residues. Germline-derived CDR1 and CDR2 are SGHRS and YFSETQ. With 0 bases removed from V and 4 bases from J, the gap between germline ends came to 19 bases. CDR3 nucleotide sequence: TGCGCCAGCAGCTTGGCAAATCATAACAGGCGCAGCACTGAAGCTTTCTTT. Amino acids: CASSLANHNRRSTEAFF.

The V gene is TRBV5-8, the J gene TRBJ2-7; D perhaps matches TRBD1 (6 bases). CDR3 length: 14 amino acids. The germline gives CDR1 SGHTS, CDR2 YDEGEE. Deletions cut 0 bases from V and 0 bases from J, with 7 bases between. CDR3 nucleotide sequence: TGTGCCAGCAGCTTGGGGGGACACTCCTACGAGCAGTACGTC. This translates into CASSLGGHSYEQYV.

This clone appeared a few times. The V and J genes are TRBV7-2 and TRBJ2-4, with D perhaps matching TRBD2 (5 bases). Trimming took 2 bases from V and 6 from J, leaving 11 bases between them. The length of the CDR3 is 14 residues. Germline V CDR1 and CDR2: SGHTA, FQGNSA. CDR3 nucleotide sequence: TGTGCCAGCAGCTTATTGGGAGTCGGAAACATTCAGTACTTC. It encodes CASSLLGVGNIQYF.

This clone occurred a few times. The CDR3 bases are TGTGCCAGTAGAGGGCCAGTCAATAGCAATCAGCCCCAGCATTTT. This encodes CASRGPVNSNQPQHF. This rearrangement joins TRBV19 to TRBJ1-5; D is unclear. Germline CDR1 is LNHDA and CDR2 is SQIVND (reference sequence). CDR3 length equals 15 residues. V was clipped by 6 bases and J by 0 bases, with 12 bases between them.

V and J are TRBV19 and TRBJ2-7; D remains ambiguous. The germline gives CDR1 LNHDA, CDR2 SQIVND (reference sequence). V was clipped by 5 bases and J by 0 bases, with 8 bases between them. The length of the CDR3 is 13 residues. In nucleotides, the CDR3 is TGTGCCAGTAGTCCCCAGGTCTCCTACGAGCAGTACTTC. It encodes CASSPQVSYEQYF.

This chain joins TRBV7-2 and TRBJ2-6; TRBD2 is a possible D gene (5 bases). The CDR3 contains 18 residues. Trimming removed 5 bases at V and 0 bases at J, with 17 bases between. Germline V gene data show CDR1 as SGHTA and CDR2 as FQGNSA. CDR3 nucleotides: TGTGCCAGCAGCCCCGGACTGGGAACTTACTCTGGGGCCAACGTCCTGACTTTC. Residues: CASSPGLGTYSGANVLTF.

This chain connects TRBV20-1 to TRBJ2-5; D is perhaps TRBD1 (6 bases). The CDR3 runs to 11 residues. From germline, CDR1 is DFQATT and CDR2 SNEGSKA (reference sequence). Trimming removed 5 bases at V and 2 bases at J, with 6 bases between. The CDR3 sequence is CSAGQQETQYF. The CDR3 DNA is TGCAGTGCTGGACAGCAAGAGACCCAGTACTTC.

This clone came up once. The CDR3 spells CASSRRTEAFF. CDR3 in DNA: TGTGCCAGCAGCCGTCGCACTGAAGCTTTCTTT. The chain carries TRBV28 and TRBJ1-1; D uncertain. The length of the CDR3 is 11 residues. The germline gives CDR1 MDHEN, CDR2 SYDVKM. Deletions cut 6 bases from V and 4 bases from J, with 6 bases between.

This clone has a single count. The CDR3 region has the DNA TGTGCCAGCAGCCAAGGAATGGGAAACACCATATATTTT. Protein product: CASSQGMGNTIYF. The chain has TRBV14 and TRBJ1-3; no clear D gene. Trimming removed 1 base at V and 4 bases at J, with 5 bases between. Per germline, CDR1 SGHDN and CDR2 FVKESK. The CDR3 is made up of 13 amino acids.

The rearrangement links TRBV28 to TRBJ1-1, with D hard to call. V was shortened by 6 bases and J by 5 bases, with 16 bases between the two germline ends. The CDR3 spans 14 residues. Germline V gene sequence: CDR1 MDHEN, CDR2 SYDVKM. This CDR3 is CASRSLYRETEAFF. The CDR3 coding sequence is TGTGCCAGCAGATCCCTTTACCGGGAGACTGAAGCTTTCTTT.

The CDR3 here is CASSLEGWGGRQPQHF. Here the CDR3 DNA reads TGTGCCAGCAGCTTAGAGGGCTGGGGGGGCCGGCAGCCCCAGCATTTT. V is TRBV7-2 and J is TRBJ1-5; possibly TRBD1 for D (6 bases). Germline-derived CDR1 and CDR2 are SGHTA and FQGNSA. The CDR3 extends over 16 amino acids. Trimming pared 1 base from V and 7 bases from J, leaving 17 bases between.

This clone was recorded only once. The rearrangement uses TRBV29-1 and TRBJ2-5; no reliable D call. Germline V lookup: CDR1 SQVTM, CDR2 ANQGSEA. This CDR3 comprises 11 residues. Trimming took 2 bases from V and 5 from J, leaving 6 bases between them. CDR3 bases: TGCAGCGTTGAAACGGGCGAGACCCAGTACTTC. Its translation is CSVETGETQYF.